The text below deals with one T cell receptor beta chain. What it binds is not known. A second PCR, run for roughly 6 to 11 cycles, used a sample-barcoded 5' primer plus a J-beta primer mix. MiXCR, applied by TCRdb to the 5' RACE reads, yields one record per CDR3 protein. The sample carries hundreds of thousands of distinct CDR3 sequences, roughly three fifths recorded once. This entry belongs to a study of blood T cells in healthy people across ages. General observations from the study: Diversity estimates drawn from one million T cells were deemed underestimates. Strongly correlated with naive T cell percentage was TCR beta diversity.

This sequence was found in a man aged 35 to 55 in good health. Sequenced material: blood.

CDR3 in amino acids: CASRGLARGGHEQFF. The CDR3 DNA reads as TGTGCCAGCAGAGGTCTAGCGCGAGGGGGCCATGAGCAGTTCTTC. This chain uses TRBV2 with TRBJ2-1, with a weak D call TRBD1 (7 bases). V lost 6 bases and J lost 8, with 20 bases in between. Germline CDR1 reads SNHLY; CDR2 reads FYNNEI. This CDR3 is 15 amino acids long. Complete variable domain (other parts from reference TRBV2 and TRBJ2-1): EPEVTQTPSHQVTQMGQEVILRCVPISNHLYFYWYRQILGQKVEFLVSFYNNEISEKSEIFDDQFSVERPDGSNFTLKIRSTKLEDSAMYFCASRGLARGGHEQFFGPGTRLTVL.